The 20 T cell receptor beta chains listed next were all sequenced from one sample in a study of shared clonotypes between healthy human individuals. The protocol was immunoSEQ multiplex PCR, while the TCRdb copy is restricted to in-frame clones and leaves out a portion. Counted here are about 680,000 clones, 92% occurring once; the ten biggest clones make up approximately 22%. Terminally differentiated effector memory CD45RA+ cells were excluded by CCR7 positive selection of CD45RO-negative cells. The sequenced sample was naive CD8+ T cells sorted from blood. Receptors were obtained from a young man in good health.

V usage is TRBV9 and J usage is TRBJ1-2, with 8 bases that match TRBD1. Germline V gene sequence: CDR1 SGDLS, CDR2 YYNGEE. The length of the CDR3 is 16 residues. The V and J ends lost 4 bases and 7 bases, in that order; junction bases with no gene match: 15. CDR3 DNA: TGTGCCAGCAGCCCGACAGGGGCGAAAGAGAGGTTTGGCTACACCTTC. The encoded protein is CASSPTGAKERFGYTF.

The chain combines TRBV4-3 with TRBJ2-3; D not resolved. Germline V gene sequence: CDR1 LGHNA, CDR2 YSLEER. The CDR3 runs to 15 residues. The V end was cut by 1 base, the J end by 5 bases, with 13 bases between. Here the CDR3 DNA reads TGCGCCAGCAGCCAAGGGTCGGGCACCTTAGATACGCAGTATTTT. Protein product: CASSQGSGTLDTQYF.

This clone has only one observation. In DNA, the CDR3 is TGTGCCAGCAGCCTAGGGACAGGGCGTGAAAAACTGTTTTTT. Translation: CASSLGTGREKLFF. This chain links TRBV28 with TRBJ1-4; TRBD1 matches at 9 bases. The CDR3 loop spans 14 amino acids. Germline-derived CDR1 and CDR2 are MDHEN and SYDVKM. J gave up 7 bases and V 6 bases, and 6 bases lay outside the gene matches.

The chain couples TRBV29-1 to TRBJ1-2, with 7 bases that match TRBD1. V was clipped by 6 bases and J by 4 bases; unmatched bases: 8. The CDR3 has 13 residues. CDR1 is SQVTM and CDR2 is ANQGSEA in the germline V gene. CDR3 amino acids: CSVPGTVSYGYTF. DNA for the CDR3: TGCAGCGTCCCCGGGACAGTAAGCTATGGCTACACCTTC.

The chain joins TRBV14 to TRBJ2-6; no reliable D call. CDR1 SGHDN and CDR2 FVKESK come from the germline V gene. Deletions cut 1 base from V and 0 bases from J, with 4 bases between. The CDR3 totals 15 residues. The CDR3 reads CASSQVDSGANVLTF. For the CDR3, the DNA is TGTGCCAGCAGCCAAGTCGACTCTGGGGCCAACGTCCTGACTTTC.

This clone has only a few counts. The chain joins TRBV9 to TRBJ2-7; D is perhaps TRBD2 (5 bases). V was clipped by 4 bases and J by 4 bases, with 12 bases between them. The CDR3 extends over 13 amino acids. The germline V gene has CDR1 SGDLS and CDR2 YYNGEE. CDR3 in DNA: TGTGCCAGCAGCCCCCCAAGGGAGTACGAGCAGTACTTC. Its protein is CASSPPREYEQYF.

This chain joins TRBV7-9 and TRBJ2-7; TRBD1 might be the D (7 bases). The CDR3 contains 15 residues. V dropped 3 bases and J dropped 4 bases, with 16 bases sitting between them. Germline CDR1 and CDR2: SEHNR and FQNEAQ (reference sequence). DNA of the CDR3: TGTGCCAGCAGCTTTACGGCAGGGGGGAGGTACGAGCAGTACTTC. Protein sequence: CASSFTAGGRYEQYF.

The chain uses TRBV27 and TRBJ2-1; D unresolved. The CDR3 loop spans 14 amino acids. Trimming took 5 bases from V and 2 from J, leaving 10 bases between them. Germline values: CDR1 MNHEY, CDR2 SMNVEV (reference sequence). In DNA, the CDR3 is TGTGCCAGCAGTACGGCCCACGCCTACAATGAGCAGTTCTTC. Amino acids: CASSTAHAYNEQFF.

The chain links TRBV6-5 to TRBJ1-5; TRBD1 agrees at 7 bases. Losses at the gene ends were 6 bases for V and 4 bases for J; bases not matched to a gene: 9. Germline CDR1 MNHEY, CDR2 SVGAGI. CDR3 length equals 15 residues. For the CDR3, the DNA is TGTGCCAGCAGGCAAAACACAGGGGATAATCAGCCCCAGCATTTT. As protein: CASRQNTGDNQPQHF.

The V gene is TRBV10-1, the J gene TRBJ2-1; tentative D call: TRBD2 (6 bases). The CDR3 runs to 15 residues. V dropped 4 bases and J dropped 1 base, with 11 bases sitting between them. Germline V gene sequence: CDR1 WNHNN, CDR2 SYGVQD (reference sequence). The CDR3 nucleotides are TGCGCCAGCAGTGGGGCCGGGGGATCCTACAATGAGCAGTTCTTC. Translated, it gives CASSGAGGSYNEQFF.

This clone was seen only a few times. The chain combines TRBV27 with TRBJ2-7; D uncertain. The V gene's germline CDR1 is MNHEY and CDR2 SMNVEV (reference sequence). CDR3 size: 14 residues. The ends were cut back, 5 bases at V and 6 bases at J, with 17 bases in the middle. The chain's CDR3 is CASSLPGRWGEQYF. Written as DNA, the CDR3 is TGTGCCAGCAGTCTCCCAGGACGATGGGGCGAGCAGTACTTC.

V usage is TRBV5-1 and J usage is TRBJ2-7; possibly TRBD1 or TRBD2 for D (6 bases each). V gave up 1 base and J gave up 9 bases, with 20 bases separating them. The CDR3 spans 15 residues. Germline loops: CDR1 SGHRS, CDR2 YFSETQ. This chain's CDR3 is CASSLKGGLEFGQYF. CDR3 sequence (DNA): TGCGCCAGCAGCTTGAAAGGGGGGCTAGAGTTCGGGCAGTACTTC.

Remarks on this clone: Distinct nucleotide sequences in the sample also encode this CDR3. CDR3 nucleotide sequence: TGTGCCAGCAGTTTATGGAGCTCTGGAAACACCATATATTTT. Translating gives CASSLWSSGNTIYF. This rearrangement joins TRBV28 to TRBJ1-3; D gene uncertain. CDR1 is MDHEN and CDR2 is SYDVKM in the germline V gene. This CDR3 is built from 14 residues. Trimming left V 0 bases short and J 0 bases short, with 3 bases between.

J is TRBJ1-4 and V is TRBV6-1; perhaps TRBD1 as D (5 bases). Germline V gene lookup returns CDR1 MNHNS and CDR2 SASEGT. The CDR3 is 15 amino acids. Trimming took off 5 bases at V and 7 bases at J, with 17 bases between the two ends. CDR3 sequence reads: CASSPRQKQIEKLFF. Here the CDR3 DNA reads TGTGCCAGCAGTCCCCGACAGAAGCAAATTGAAAAACTGTTTTTT.

As for this clone: This CDR3 is also generated by other DNA sequences in the sample. The rearrangement uses TRBV25-1 and TRBJ1-5; D gene ambiguous. The CDR3 length is 14 residues. The ends were cut back, 2 bases at V and 0 bases at J, with 5 bases in the middle. Germline V gene sequence: CDR1 MGHDK, CDR2 SYGVNS. The CDR3 nucleotides are TGTGCCAGCAGTGAAACTGATAGCAATCAGCCCCAGCATTTT. Translated: CASSETDSNQPQHF.

J is TRBJ1-2 and V is TRBV7-9; 7 positions match TRBD1. Germline CDR1 SEHNR, CDR2 FQNEAQ (reference sequence). Trimming removed 6 bases from V and 6 bases from J; junction bases left unmatched: 7. CDR3 length: 13 amino acids. The CDR3 DNA sequence: TGTGCCAGCAGGCAAACAGGGGATCATGGCTACACCTTC. This translates into CASRQTGDHGYTF.

This clone was observed once. It is likely a read error: a sequence one base away is far more abundant. The chain links TRBV7-6 to TRBJ2-3; TRBD2 matches at 11 bases. The V gene end was trimmed by 6 bases and the J gene end by 1 base; junction bases not matched to a gene: 3. Germline-derived CDR1 and CDR2 are SGHVS and FNYEAQ. The CDR3 runs to 15 residues. The CDR3 sequence is CASSQLAGGTDTQYF. The DNA for the CDR3 is TGTGCCAGCAGTCAACTAGCGGGAGGCACAGATACGCAGTATTTT.

The table lists this clone with a count of one. The gene calls are TRBV11-2 and TRBJ2-5; D gene uncertain. This CDR3 comprises 15 residues. V lost 5 bases and J 0 bases, leaving 13 bases between the germline ends. Germline-derived CDR1 and CDR2 are SGHAT and FQNNGV. This CDR3 is CASSLTDWNQETQYF. Written as DNA, the CDR3 is TGTGCCAGCAGCCTAACAGACTGGAACCAAGAGACCCAGTACTTC.

V usage is TRBV7-9 and J usage is TRBJ2-7; a weak D match, TRBD1 (8 bases). The germline V gene encodes CDR1 SEHNR and CDR2 FQNEAQ (reference sequence). The CDR3 spans 15 residues. V was trimmed by 7 bases and J by 5 bases, leaving 21 bases between them. CDR3 region: CASIVNTGGEDEQYF. The DNA for the CDR3 is TGTGCCAGCATCGTTAACACAGGGGGGGAGGACGAGCAGTACTTC.

The sample holds one count of this clone. The chain combines TRBV13 with TRBJ1-2; D gene ambiguous. V lost 2 bases to trimming and J lost 6 bases, with 10 bases between them. This CDR3 comprises 13 residues. Germline assignment: CDR1 PRHDT and CDR2 FYEKMQ (reference sequence). This CDR3 reads CASSLRPTDGYTF. For the CDR3, the DNA is TGTGCCAGCAGCTTAAGACCGACCGATGGCTACACCTTC.